This TCR beta chain was documented in a study of tumor-infiltrating lymphocytes in primary liver carcinoma. At the level of the study: Staging of the tumors gave T1-T3 N0M0, with widths of 4.2 to 10 cm. Study-level points and caveats: Relative to blood, tumors carried a significantly larger fraction of the repertoire in their top 250 clones (p = 0.039). Compared with tumor region pairs, tumor-adjacent and tumor-blood pairs overlapped less.

Taking roughly 20-34 mg of unsorted bulk tissue, the authors co-extracted RNA and DNA. By surgical resection, the patients were treated for their primary liver carcinoma. The CDR3 covers 19 residues. Germline V gene lookup returns CDR1 SGHAT and CDR2 FQNNGV. Trimming removed 2 bases at V and 4 bases at J, with 24 bases between. Researchers generated TCR beta cDNA from about 460 ng of total RNA, relying on a constant-region primer. It was through three nested multiplex PCR rounds of slightly modified ARM-PCR that TCR beta libraries arose. TRBV1-TRBV30 forward and Cbeta reverse primers drove the first two roughly 10-cycle rounds. TCRdb called the multiplex PCR reads again in MiXCR, with one record for every CDR3 protein. Of approximately 80,000 distinct CDR3 sequences listed, 69% are singletons. A word on this clonotype: Its specificity is not known.

Sequenced input: tumor-adjacent normal liver tissue. The J gene is TRBJ2-1, the V gene TRBV11-2; D ambiguous. The receptor was isolated from a man in his forties with primary liver carcinoma and hepatitis B virus infection. CDR3 sequence: CASSLNGRFGVTLYNEQFF. CDR3 in DNA: TGTGCCAGCAGCTTAAATGGGCGATTCGGCGTGACCCTTTACAATGAGCAGTTCTTC.